This T cell receptor beta chain was sequenced in a study of shared clonotypes between healthy human individuals. The germline V gene encodes CDR1 SGHAT and CDR2 FQNNGV. Trimming took 1 base from V and 15 from J, leaving 22 bases between them. The CDR3 is made up of 15 amino acids. Using immunoSEQ multiplex PCR, the repertoire was profiled, and TCRdb retains in-frame clones only, with some absent. The top ten hold over 1.3% of the sample, which has about 1 million clones, 70% to 80% seen once. Sequenced input: memory CD4+ T cells sorted from blood. Indicated subset: CD45RA-negative fraction. The rearrangement joins TRBV11-2 to TRBJ2-1; TRBD2 might be the D (6 bases). This clonotype was sampled from a man younger than 35 in good health. The CDR3 is CASSLGKGPGAHPFF. The CDR3 DNA sequence: TGTGCCAGCAGCTTAGGTAAAGGTCCGGGAGCTCATCCGTTCTTC.